This T cell receptor (beta chain) emerged from a study of T-cell reconstitution after alpha-beta-depleted transplantation in children. This sample's TCRbeta library carried unique molecular identifier barcodes. TCRdb re-derived calls from the PCR reads in MiXCR, one entry per CDR3 protein. The table has around 500,000 distinct CDR3 sequences, approximately 12% seen once. This clonotype was counted a few times. This CDR3 has 16 residues. The junction had 15 bases not matched to a gene; V was cut back by 6 bases and J by 3 bases. Germline V gene data show CDR1 as DFQATT and CDR2 as SNEGSKA (reference sequence).

The rearrangement uses TRBV20-1 and TRBJ2-5, with 8 bases identical to TRBD2. This sequence was found in a human donor who donated a stem cell graft to a child with combined immunodeficiency. The sample was PBMCs from the stem cell graft donor, taken from the stem cell graft. The CDR3 coding sequence is TGCAGTGCGCGACCCCCCTCGGGGGGGGCAAAAGAGACCCAGTACTTC. This codes for CSARPPSGGAKETQYF.